The 17 T cell receptor beta chains presented below share a single source sample, sequenced in a study of metastatic and nonmetastatic thyroid tumors. Each patient came to thyroid surgery without any prior treatment (of any kind). TCRdb reprocessed the PCR reads via MiXCR. The table includes about 11,000 clones, around 40% detected once. Input material: tumor tissue. These receptors all stem from a female donor with papillary thyroid cancer or a benign thyroid nodule (not recorded which). Some clones in this sample may be carry-over from other donors' samples.

This clone was counted once. The CDR3 coding sequence is TGTGCCAGCAGCTTAGAACCAGGAGCCTACGAGCAGTACTTC. This gives the protein CASSLEPGAYEQYF. The genes are TRBV11-1 and TRBJ2-7; no definite D call. V lost 1 base to trimming and J lost 2 bases, with 9 bases between them. Germline CDR1 reads SGHAT; CDR2 reads FQDESV (reference sequence). The CDR3 totals 14 residues. The full variable domain, rest sourced from reference TRBV11-1 and TRBJ2-7, is EAEVAQSPRYKITEKSQAVAFWCDPISGHATLYWYRQILGQGPELLVQFQDESVVDDSQLPKDRFSAERLKGVDSTLKIQPAELGDSAMYLCASSLEPGAYEQYFGPGTRLTVT.

The V call is TRBV20-1, the J call TRBJ2-5, with D possibly TRBD1 on 5 matching bases. Trimming left V 7 bases short and J 4 bases short, with 10 bases between. The CDR3 length is 11 residues. Per germline, CDR1 DFQATT and CDR2 SNEGSKA (reference sequence). CDR3 sequence (DNA): TGCAGTGGACAGTGGGGAGAGACCCAGTACTTC. Translation gives CSGQWGETQYF.

J is TRBJ2-7 and V is TRBV12-5, with 16 positions matching TRBD2. Germline CDR1 and CDR2: LGHNT and FRNRAP. The CDR3 spans 17 residues. Trimming at V came to 5 bases and at J to 2 bases, leaving 6 bases not matched to a gene. The CDR3 reads CASGPGTSGRGTYEQYF. The CDR3 DNA sequence: TGTGCTAGTGGTCCCGGGACTAGCGGGAGGGGTACCTACGAGCAGTACTTC.

This chain links TRBV11-2 with TRBJ2-6; D possibly corresponds to TRBD2 (6 bases). Germline V gene sequence: CDR1 SGHAT, CDR2 FQNNGV. The CDR3 loop spans 17 amino acids. V was cut by 5 bases and J by 4 bases, with 18 bases left in between. The CDR3 loop reads CASSELGGLGGANVLTF. The CDR3 region has the DNA TGTGCCAGCAGCGAGCTAGGAGGGCTAGGGGGGGCCAACGTCCTGACTTTC.

CDR3 protein: CASSDGGVSGEQYF. The CDR3 nucleotides read TGTGCCAGCAGTGACGGAGGCGTCAGCGGCGAGCAGTACTTC. The chain is built from TRBV2 and TRBJ2-7; TRBD2 might be the D (5 bases). V gave up 3 bases and J gave up 6 bases, with 15 bases separating them. This CDR3 contains 14 residues. CDR1 SNHLY and CDR2 FYNNEI come from the germline V gene.

This chain uses TRBV5-5 with TRBJ1-1; D is perhaps TRBD1 (5 bases). V lost 4 bases, J lost 5 bases, and 15 bases lay in between. The germline V gene has CDR1 SGHKS and CDR2 YYEKEE (reference sequence). The CDR3 totals 14 residues. The CDR3 DNA sequence: TGTGCCAGCAGCCGAGGGAGGGGTTGGACTGAAGCTTTCTTT. Translating gives CASSRGRGWTEAFF. The full variable domain, completed using reference TRBV5-5 and TRBJ1-1, is DAGVTQSPTHLIKTRGQQVTLRCSPISGHKSVSWYQQVLGQGPQFIFQYYEKEERGRGNFPDRFSARQFPNYSSELNVNALLLGDSALYLCASSRGRGWTEAFFGQGTRLTVV.

The V and J genes are TRBV7-8 and TRBJ2-7; D ambiguous. CDR1 is SGHVS and CDR2 is FQNEAQ in the germline V gene. The length of the CDR3 is 11 residues. The V and J ends lost 5 bases and 3 bases respectively, with 5 bases between them. The DNA of the CDR3 is TGTGCCAGCAGCAACAGCTACGAGCAGTACTTC. This codes for CASSNSYEQYF.

J is TRBJ2-7 and V is TRBV6-1; a weak D match, TRBD2 (7 bases). V was cut by 6 bases and J by 5 bases, with 20 bases left in between. The CDR3 contains 15 residues. Germline CDR1 reads MNHNS; CDR2 reads SASEGT. The CDR3 region is CASSKKQGGPDEQYF. As DNA, the CDR3 is TGTGCCAGCAGCAAGAAACAGGGAGGGCCCGACGAGCAGTACTTC.

The sample holds a few counts of this clone. V usage is TRBV28 and J usage is TRBJ1-1, with D uncertain. Trimming took off 3 bases at V and 4 bases at J, with 9 bases between the two ends. CDR3 size: 13 residues. Per the germline V gene, CDR1 is MDHEN and CDR2 is SYDVKM. CDR3 nucleotides: TGTGCCAGCAGTTTCCAGATCCGCACTGAAGCTTTCTTT. Translating it yields CASSFQIRTEAFF.

The chain is built from TRBV20-1 and TRBJ1-5, with D unclear. The CDR3 is 14 residues long. The V end was cut by 6 bases, the J end by 2 bases, with 14 bases between. Germline V gene data show CDR1 as DFQATT and CDR2 as SNEGSKA (reference sequence). CDR3 amino acids: CSAALGSGNQPQHF. The CDR3 DNA reads TGCAGTGCAGCCCTGGGCAGCGGCAATCAGCCCCAGCATTTT.

This clone has more than one count but fewer than ten. The chain combines TRBV19 with TRBJ1-4; D unresolved. CDR1 is LNHDA and CDR2 is SQIVND in the germline V gene (reference sequence). Trimming pared 5 bases from V and 11 bases from J, leaving 12 bases between. This CDR3 has 12 amino acids. CDR3 nucleotide sequence: TGTGCCAGTAGTCTGGGGATTGAGAAACTGTTTTTT. As protein: CASSLGIEKLFF.

The chain is built from TRBV25-1 and TRBJ2-7; 8 bases are shared with TRBD2. V lost 6 bases to trimming and J lost 4 bases; unmatched junction nucleotides: 8. This CDR3 spans 14 amino acids. The germline CDR1 and CDR2 sequences are MGHDK and SYGVNS. The DNA for the CDR3 is TGTGCCAGCAGCCTCGAGAGCGGGAGATACGAGCAGTACTTC. Its translation is CASSLESGRYEQYF.

V usage is TRBV4-1 and J usage is TRBJ2-3; 8 nucleotides line up with TRBD2. The V gene end was trimmed by 0 bases and the J gene end by 8 bases; junction bases not matched to a gene: 10. This CDR3 spans 16 amino acids. CDR1 MGHRA and CDR2 YSYEKL come from the germline V gene. CDR3 region: CASSQDQAAGVVTQYF. The CDR3 nucleotides are TGCGCCAGCAGCCAAGATCAGGCAGCGGGAGTGGTTACGCAGTATTTT.

V usage is TRBV20-1 and J usage is TRBJ1-2; the match to TRBD1 covers 7 bases. Germline V lookup: CDR1 DFQATT, CDR2 SNEGSKA (reference sequence). J was trimmed by 7 bases and V by 6 bases; bases with no gene match: 14. The CDR3 is 14 residues long. The DNA for the CDR3 is TGCAGTGCGTCGGGACAGCCCGGCCCCTTTGGCTACACCTTC. It yields the protein CSASGQPGPFGYTF.

The rearrangement uses TRBV11-2 and TRBJ2-7; the D gene is possibly TRBD1 (5 bases). CDR1 and CDR2 (germline): SGHAT, FQNNGV. The V and J ends lost 4 bases and 3 bases respectively, with 19 bases between them. The CDR3 contains 16 residues. CDR3: CASSSVPYRSLYEQYF. In nucleotides, the CDR3 is TGTGCCAGCAGCTCCGTCCCGTACAGGAGTCTCTACGAGCAGTACTTC.

The chain has TRBV3-1 and TRBJ2-7; unclear D gene. The CDR3 contains 13 residues. Deletions cut 4 bases from V and 3 bases from J, with 10 bases between. CDR1 and CDR2 from the germline V gene are LGHDT and YNNKEL (reference sequence). This CDR3 is CASSPRLDYEQYF. As DNA, the CDR3 is TGTGCCAGCAGCCCCCGGCTAGACTACGAGCAGTACTTC.

The gene calls are TRBV15 and TRBJ2-7; the D gene could be TRBD1 or TRBD2 (5 bases each). The V gene's germline CDR1 is LNHNV and CDR2 YYDKDF (reference sequence). V lost 0 bases and J 3 bases, leaving 12 bases between the germline ends. The CDR3 covers 15 residues. CDR3: CATSRDSGTGYEQYF. Here the CDR3 DNA reads TGTGCCACCAGCAGAGATTCGGGGACGGGCTACGAGCAGTACTTC.